Sequencing of this T cell receptor (beta chain) was carried out in a study of T cell responses to AZD1222 COVID-19 vaccine. General observations from the study: Donors were chiefly white British, with a greater number of females, and clonal diversity was perhaps underestimated.

About this clone: Antigen: not known.

Produced via immunoSEQ multiplex PCR; TCRdb's table is partial and in-frame only. The sample has approximately 120,000 clones; about 90% are singletons. The TCR sequence derives from an adult in good health. The starting material was peripheral blood, obtained on day 0 of AZD1222 vaccination.

CDR3 bases: TGTGCCAGCAGCTCCCCCTACAGCGCGGAAGCTTTCTTT. Protein sequence: CASSSPYSAEAFF. The chain carries TRBV7-9 and TRBJ1-1; D is undetermined. The V gene lost 4 bases and the J gene lost 8 bases, with 14 bases spanning the gap. The CDR3 extends over 13 amino acids. CDR1 and CDR2 from the germline V gene are SEHNR and FQNEAQ (reference sequence).